The clone carrying this T cell receptor beta chain appeared a single time. The data originate from a study of control samples from healthy donors and cancer patients. The CDR3 length is 12 residues. V was trimmed by 5 bases and J by 8 bases, leaving 9 bases between them. CDR1 and CDR2 (germline): SGHVS, FNYEAQ. Method: immunoSEQ multiplex PCR; TCRdb's copy keeps in-frame clones and lacks some. The table lists under 200,000 clones, more than 85% of them singletons. Source material: blood. The chain has TRBV7-6 and TRBJ2-2, with unresolved D. The receptor comes from a woman in her twenties or thirties in good health. The CDR3 DNA sequence: TGTGCCAGCAGCCCTACTCTAGGGGAGCTGTTTTTT. Its protein is CASSPTLGELFF.